This TCR beta chain was recorded in a study of lymphopenia after photon versus proton radiotherapy. Study-level findings and limits: Better survival with proton therapy was suggested as possible, not demonstrated. A bigger post-nadir fall in TCR diversity correlated inversely with survival time in deceased patients.

As for this clone: The antigen is undetermined.

Method: immunoSEQ multiplex PCR; TCRdb's copy keeps in-frame clones and lacks some. This table holds 65,000 to 90,000 clones, less than 95% found once. Germline trimming cut 6 bases from V and 5 bases from J; bases unmatched to any gene: 4. This CDR3 spans 12 amino acids. CDR1 is MDHEN and CDR2 is SYDVKM in the germline V gene. Here the sequenced sample was peripheral blood, taken from a patient treated with photon-based radiotherapy. This receptor was obtained from a woman in her thirties or forties with cholangiocarcinoma. The gene calls are TRBV28 and TRBJ2-7, with 7 nucleotides matching TRBD2. This CDR3 reads CASSGGSNEQYF. The DNA of the CDR3 is TGTGCCAGCAGCGGGGGGTCCAACGAGCAGTACTTC.